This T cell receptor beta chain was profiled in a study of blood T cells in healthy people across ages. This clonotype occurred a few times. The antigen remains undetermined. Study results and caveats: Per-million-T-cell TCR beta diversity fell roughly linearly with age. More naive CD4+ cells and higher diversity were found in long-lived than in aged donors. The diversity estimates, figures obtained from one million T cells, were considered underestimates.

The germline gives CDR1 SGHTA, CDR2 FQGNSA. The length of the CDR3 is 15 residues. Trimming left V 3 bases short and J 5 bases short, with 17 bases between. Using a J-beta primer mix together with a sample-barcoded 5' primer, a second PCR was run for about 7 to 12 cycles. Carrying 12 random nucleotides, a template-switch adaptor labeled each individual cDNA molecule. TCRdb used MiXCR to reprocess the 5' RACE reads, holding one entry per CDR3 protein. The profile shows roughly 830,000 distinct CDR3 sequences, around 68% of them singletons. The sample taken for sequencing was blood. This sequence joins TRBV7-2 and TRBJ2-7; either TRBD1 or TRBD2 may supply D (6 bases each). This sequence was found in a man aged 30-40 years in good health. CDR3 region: CASSLAGGMIDEQYF. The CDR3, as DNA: TGTGCCAGCAGCTTGGCCGGGGGCATGATAGACGAGCAGTACTTC.